The next 15 T cell receptor beta chains were all read from a single sample in a study of blood T cell repertoires in COVID-19. TCRdb's table, derived via immunoSEQ multiplex PCR, lists solely in-frame clones and lacks some. The data contain about 320,000 clones, roughly 90% of them seen just once; the ten biggest clones take up roughly 3.6%. Sequencing used PBMCs or T cells enriched from blood (not recorded which). The receptors derive from a woman in her 30s who had been exposed to COVID-19.

The chain employs TRBV19 and TRBJ1-1; D not resolved. Per the germline V gene, CDR1 is LNHDA and CDR2 is SQIVND (reference sequence). The ends were cut back, 6 bases at V and 8 bases at J, with 16 bases in the middle. CDR3 length: 13 residues. The CDR3 region is CASSPSNVKEAFF. The DNA for the CDR3 is TGTGCCAGTAGCCCATCTAACGTAAAGGAAGCTTTCTTT.

The chain recombines TRBV24-1 with TRBJ2-2; 16 nucleotides agree with TRBD2. Germline V gene data show CDR1 as KGHDR and CDR2 as SFDVKD. With 3 bases clipped from V and 4 bases from J, the junction kept 10 bases outside the gene matches. This CDR3 spans 20 amino acids. The CDR3 loop reads CATSDPNSGLAGGRTGELFF. CDR3 sequence (DNA): TGTGCCACCAGTGATCCCAACTCGGGACTAGCGGGGGGGCGCACCGGGGAGCTGTTTTTT.

This clone was seen just once. The gene calls are TRBV5-5 and TRBJ1-6; no definite D call. V lost 4 bases and J 10 bases, leaving 12 bases between the germline ends. CDR1 is SGHKS and CDR2 is YYEKEE in the germline V gene (reference sequence). The CDR3 runs to 13 residues. CDR3 coding DNA: TGTGCCAGCAGCCCGGGCCCGGGATCACCCCTCCACTTT. Its protein is CASSPGPGSPLHF.

This clone was detected only once. This rearrangement joins TRBV5-1 to TRBJ1-2; D call uncertain. CDR1 is SGHRS, CDR2 YFSETQ, per germline. Trimming stripped 6 bases from V and 2 bases from J, with 14 bases between. The length of the CDR3 is 14 residues. This CDR3 is CASNPAQLNYGYTF. In DNA, the CDR3 is TGCGCCAGCAACCCGGCACAGCTAAACTATGGCTACACCTTC.

The chain carries TRBV5-1 and TRBJ2-5; D is perhaps TRBD2 (6 bases). In germline, CDR1 is SGHRS, CDR2 YFSETQ. The V end lost 2 bases, the J end lost 1 base, and 18 bases lay between the germline ends. This CDR3 spans 17 amino acids. CDR3 loop: CASSLFSADYLQETQYF. DNA for the CDR3: TGCGCCAGCAGCTTATTTTCTGCGGACTACCTCCAAGAGACCCAGTACTTC.

The chain is built from TRBV7-9 and TRBJ1-2; TRBD1 matches 10 bases. The CDR3 is 16 amino acids. Germline loops: CDR1 SEHNR, CDR2 FQNEAQ (reference sequence). Trimming cost V 5 bases and J 3 bases; bases outside gene matches: 9. The CDR3 sequence is CASSRTGGNSHYGYTF. Written as DNA, the CDR3 is TGTGCCAGCAGCAGGACAGGGGGAAATTCACACTATGGCTACACCTTC.

V usage is TRBV6-5 and J usage is TRBJ1-1; 8 nucleotides agree with TRBD1. V lost 5 bases and J lost 11; bases outside the gene matches: 13. Per germline, CDR1 MNHEY and CDR2 SVGAGI. The CDR3 covers 14 residues. CDR3 loop: CASSPPRDRSAAFF. The CDR3 bases are TGTGCCAGCAGTCCCCCCCGGGACAGGTCTGCGGCTTTCTTT.

V gene TRBV6-5 combines with J gene TRBJ1-1; tentatively, D is TRBD1 (6 bases). Germline-derived CDR1 and CDR2 are MNHEY and SVGAGI. The CDR3 sequence is 15 residues long. Between the trimmed V and J ends, which lost 2 bases and 3 bases, there was a span of 13 bases. The DNA of the CDR3 is TGTGCCAGCAGTTACGGGGGGGCCTTGGACACTGAAGCTTTCTTT. Its translation is CASSYGGALDTEAFF.

The chain links TRBV28 to TRBJ1-1, with no clear D. The CDR3 totals 10 residues. V lost 2 bases and J lost 9, with 4 bases in between. CDR1 is MDHEN, CDR2 SYDVKM, per germline. CDR3 coding DNA: TGTGCCAGCAGTTTAGGGCAAGCTTTCTTT. Translated, it gives CASSLGQAFF. Based on the CDR3 plus reference TRBV28 and TRBJ1-1, the full variable domain is DVKVTQSSRYLVKRTGEKVFLECVQDMDHENMFWYRQDPGLGLRLIYFSYDVKMKEKGDIPEGYSVSREKKERFSLILESASTNQTSMYLCASSLGQAFFGQGTRLTVV.

The chain has TRBV7-9 and TRBJ1-4; 7 nucleotides line up with TRBD1. Losses at the gene ends were 6 bases for V and 4 bases for J; bases not matched to a gene: 8. CDR3 size: 15 residues. CDR1 is SEHNR, CDR2 FQNEAQ, per germline (reference sequence). The CDR3 DNA sequence: TGTGCCAGCAGTCGTGGGACAGCTGATAATGAAAAACTGTTTTTT. It translates to CASSRGTADNEKLFF.

This chain uses TRBV3-1 (or the pseudogene TRBV3-2) with TRBJ1-3; 8 bases line up with TRBD1. The CDR3 loop spans 18 amino acids. The germline V gene encodes CDR1 LGHDT and CDR2 YNNKEL (reference sequence). With 4 bases clipped from V and 6 bases from J, the junction kept 17 bases outside the gene matches. The CDR3 spells CASSLASTWGQAINTIYF. As DNA, the CDR3 is TGTGCCAGCAGCCTTGCTTCAACCTGGGGACAGGCCATAAACACCATATATTTT.

The chain recombines TRBV14 with TRBJ2-3; perhaps TRBD2 as D (5 bases). The V end lost 4 bases, the J end lost 0 bases, and 14 bases lay between the germline ends. This CDR3 is built from 16 residues. Germline lookup yields CDR1 SGHDN and CDR2 FVKESK. CDR3 DNA sequence: TGTGCCAGCAGCCTAAATCGACTATATAGCACAGATACGCAGTATTTT. It translates to CASSLNRLYSTDTQYF.

CDR3 protein: CASSLDLRLAGLAGELFF. CDR3 sequence (DNA): TGTGCCAGCAGCTTAGATCTCAGACTAGCGGGATTGGCAGGGGAGCTGTTTTTT. This chain uses TRBV11-2 with TRBJ2-2; 11 bases map to TRBD2. This CDR3 contains 18 residues. V gave up 0 bases and J gave up 8 bases; unmatched junction bases: 11. Looked up from germline, CDR1 is SGHAT and CDR2 is FQNNGV.

A remark on this clone: Other DNA sequences in the same sample also yield this CDR3. The chain is built from TRBV5-1 and TRBJ1-2; no firm D call. The length of the CDR3 is 14 residues. Between the trimmed V and J ends, which lost 4 bases and 0 bases, there was a span of 10 bases. The V gene's germline CDR1 is SGHRS and CDR2 YFSETQ. The CDR3 DNA reads as TGCGCCAGCAGCCTTATGGACTCTAACTATGGCTACACCTTC. Protein sequence: CASSLMDSNYGYTF.

V gene TRBV2 combines with J gene TRBJ2-1, with 7 bases aligning to TRBD2. J gave up 2 bases and V 4 bases, and 2 bases lay outside the gene matches. CDR1 and CDR2 (germline): SNHLY, FYNNEI. CDR3 length equals 14 residues. The CDR3 sequence: CASSGGGAYNEQFF. In nucleotides, the CDR3 is TGTGCCAGCAGTGGGGGGGGAGCCTACAATGAGCAGTTCTTC. Full variable domain (missing parts from reference TRBV2 and TRBJ2-1): EPEVTQTPSHQVTQMGQEVILRCVPISNHLYFYWYRQILGQKVEFLVSFYNNEISEKSEIFDDQFSVERPDGSNFTLKIRSTKLEDSAMYFCASSGGGAYNEQFFGPGTRLTVL.